The 9 T cell receptor beta chains below all came from one sample that was sequenced in a study of blood T cell repertoires in COVID-19. Only in-frame clones appear in the TCRdb table, and some are missing; sequencing was by immunoSEQ multiplex PCR. The sample shows about 400,000 clones, roughly 91% of them seen only once. The specimen was peripheral blood. Source of these receptors: a woman in her thirties with acute or convalescent COVID-19.

V usage is TRBV5-4 and J usage is TRBJ2-7, with 12 positions matching TRBD2. The CDR3 runs to 19 residues. Germline V lookup: CDR1 SGHNT, CDR2 YYREEE (reference sequence). V was clipped by 4 bases and J by 5 bases; unmatched bases: 19. The CDR3 region has the DNA TGTGCCAGCAGCACCTTCGGGACTAGCGGGTCGGCCGGTAGGGACGAGCAGTACTTC. As protein: CASSTFGTSGSAGRDEQYF.

Only a few counts were recorded for this clone. The V gene is TRBV30, the J gene TRBJ1-5; 8 bases are a match to TRBD1. Per germline, CDR1 GTSNPN and CDR2 SVGIG (reference sequence). This CDR3 contains 15 residues. J gave up 1 base and V 0 bases, and 2 bases lay outside the gene matches. The CDR3 protein is CAWSVGQGSNQPQHF. The CDR3 region has the DNA TGTGCCTGGAGTGTCGGACAGGGCAGCAATCAGCCCCAGCATTTT.

The V call is TRBV9, the J call TRBJ1-4; TRBD1 matches 8 bases. Losses at the gene ends were 3 bases for V and 1 base for J; bases not matched to a gene: 2. CDR1 is SGDLS and CDR2 is YYNGEE in the germline V gene. The CDR3 is 15 amino acids. The CDR3 loop is CASSAGQGTNEKLFF. The DNA for the CDR3 is TGTGCCAGCAGCGCAGGACAGGGAACTAATGAAAAACTGTTTTTT.

This chain uses TRBV29-1 with TRBJ2-1; maybe TRBD1 (6 bases). The CDR3 is 18 amino acids. CDR1 SQVTM and CDR2 ANQGSEA come from the germline V gene. V dropped 3 bases and J dropped 4 bases, with 25 bases sitting between them. The CDR3: CSVDSLLTGKGIYNEQFF. The CDR3 nucleotides read TGCAGCGTTGATTCGCTCCTTACAGGGAAGGGTATATACAATGAGCAGTTCTTC.

V and J are TRBV6-5 and TRBJ2-3, with 8 nucleotides matching TRBD1. Trimming removed 8 bases from V and 6 bases from J; junction bases left unmatched: 10. CDR1 MNHEY and CDR2 SVGAGI come from the germline V gene. The CDR3 loop spans 14 amino acids. Written as DNA, the CDR3 is TGTGCCAGCGCTTATCGACAGGGGTACGATACGCAGTATTTT. Translation: CASAYRQGYDTQYF.

The chain carries TRBV5-1 and TRBJ2-3; D might be TRBD1 (5 bases). Deletions cut 3 bases from V and 3 bases from J, with 11 bases between. CDR1 is SGHRS, CDR2 YFSETQ, per germline. The CDR3 sequence is 14 residues long. The CDR3 reads CASSYQGRTDTQYF. The CDR3 DNA is TGCGCCAGCAGCTATCAGGGTAGGACAGATACGCAGTATTTT. Filled out from reference TRBV5-1 and TRBJ2-3, the complete variable domain reads KAGVTQTPRYLIKTRGQQVTLSCSPISGHRSVSWYQQTPGQGLQFLFEYFSETQRNKGNFPGRFSGRQFSNSRSEMNVSTLELGDSALYLCASSYQGRTDTQYFGPGTRLTVL.

The rearrangement uses TRBV15 and TRBJ2-4, with 9 bases lining up with TRBD1. There are 14 residues in the CDR3. Trimming took 4 bases from V and 5 from J; bases not matched to a gene: 3. Germline lookup yields CDR1 LNHNV and CDR2 YYDKDF (reference sequence). The DNA for the CDR3 is TGTGCCACCAGCACCCGGGACAGGGAAAACATTCAGTACTTC. This encodes CATSTRDRENIQYF.

This clone turned up a few times. The chain employs TRBV19 and TRBJ1-1; no clear D gene. V dropped 3 bases and J dropped 4 bases, with 12 bases sitting between them. The germline V gene has CDR1 LNHDA and CDR2 SQIVND (reference sequence). The CDR3 loop spans 14 amino acids. CDR3 loop: CASSMSPTGTEAFF. The CDR3 region has the DNA TGTGCCAGTAGTATGTCCCCGACGGGCACTGAAGCTTTCTTT.

This sequence joins TRBV7-8 and TRBJ2-3, with D possibly being TRBD2 (7 bases). V was cut by 6 bases and J by 9 bases, with 13 bases left in between. Germline V gene sequence: CDR1 SGHVS, CDR2 FQNEAQ. The CDR3 runs 12 residues. CDR3 sequence reads: CASSHREGTQYF. CDR3 coding DNA: TGTGCCAGCAGTCACAGGGAGGGAACGCAGTATTTT.